This T cell receptor (beta chain) was recovered during a study of cytomegalovirus exposure and HLA in healthy donors. Study summary: In an early release, HLA-typed donors contributed 75 million to 85 million unique TCR sequences. Study-wide points: As was reported, the classifier diagnosed cytomegalovirus status with high specificity and sensitivity. Later analysis showed most CMV-associated TCR beta chains appearing HLA-restricted.

It was with 60 Vbeta and 13 Jbeta primers that the PCR ran. The repertoire was sequenced with immunoSEQ multiplex PCR; TCRdb's copy has only in-frame clones and lacks some. The sample records about 120,000 clones, roughly four fifths being singletons. Note on this clone: Its antigen is currently unknown.

The sequenced sample was PBMCs. The receptor was isolated from a woman in her twenties or thirties in good health and CMV-seropositive.

CDR3 region: CASSSWTGRGTEAFF. The CDR3 DNA reads TGTGCCAGCAGTTCCTGGACAGGGCGGGGCACTGAAGCTTTCTTT. The chain has TRBV6-1 and TRBJ1-1, with 8 bases lining up with TRBD1. The germline V gene encodes CDR1 MNHNS and CDR2 SASEGT. Trimming took 5 bases from V and 4 from J; bases not matched to a gene: 9. The CDR3 has 15 residues.